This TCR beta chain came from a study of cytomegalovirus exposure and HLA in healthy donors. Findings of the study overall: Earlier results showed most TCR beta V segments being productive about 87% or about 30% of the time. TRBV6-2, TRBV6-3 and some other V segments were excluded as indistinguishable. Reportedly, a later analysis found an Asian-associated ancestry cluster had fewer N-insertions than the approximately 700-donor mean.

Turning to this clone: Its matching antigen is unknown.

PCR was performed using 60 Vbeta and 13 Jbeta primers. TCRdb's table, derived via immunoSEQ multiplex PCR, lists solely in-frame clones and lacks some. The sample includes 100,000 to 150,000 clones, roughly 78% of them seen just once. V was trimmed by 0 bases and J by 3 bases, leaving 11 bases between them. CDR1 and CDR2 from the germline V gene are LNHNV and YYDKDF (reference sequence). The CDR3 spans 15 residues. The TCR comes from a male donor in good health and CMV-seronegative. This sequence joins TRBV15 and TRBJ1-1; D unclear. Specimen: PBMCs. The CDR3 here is CATSREGEEYTEAFF. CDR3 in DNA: TGTGCCACCAGCAGAGAAGGTGAGGAGTACACTGAAGCTTTCTTT.